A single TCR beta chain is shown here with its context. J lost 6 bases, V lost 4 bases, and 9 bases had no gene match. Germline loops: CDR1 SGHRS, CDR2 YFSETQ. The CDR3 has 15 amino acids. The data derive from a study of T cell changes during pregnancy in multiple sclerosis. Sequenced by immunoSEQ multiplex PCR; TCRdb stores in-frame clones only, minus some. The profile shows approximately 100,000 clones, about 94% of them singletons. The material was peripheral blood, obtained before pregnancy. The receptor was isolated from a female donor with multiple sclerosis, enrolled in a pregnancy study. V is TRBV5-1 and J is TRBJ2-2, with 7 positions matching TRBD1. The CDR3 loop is CASSLRDSVAGELFF. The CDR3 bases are TGCGCCAGCAGCCTCCGGGACAGCGTAGCCGGGGAGCTGTTTTTT.